Presented here are 29 T cell receptor beta chains from one specimen sequenced in a study of cytomegalovirus exposure and HLA in healthy donors. PCR primers comprised 60 Vbeta and 13 Jbeta primers. Sequenced by immunoSEQ multiplex PCR; TCRdb stores in-frame clones only, minus some. The repertoire has roughly 150,000 clones, just under 80% of them found once; the top ten carry 6.5% to 9%. The specimen sequenced was PBMCs. The receptors originated from a woman in her thirties or forties in good health and CMV-seropositive.

CDR3 nucleotide sequence: TGTGCCAGCAGCTTAGAGCCCTCCATTGACACCGACGAAGCTTTCTTT. It codes for CASSLEPSIDTDEAFF. The J gene is TRBJ1-1, the V gene TRBV7-9; D uncertain. CDR3 size: 16 residues. CDR1 is SEHNR, CDR2 FQNEAQ, per germline (reference sequence). Trimming shortened V by 1 base and J by 8 bases, and 20 bases separated the two germline ends.

The sample holds one count of this clone. The chain links TRBV28 to TRBJ2-7; perhaps TRBD2 as D (6 bases). This CDR3 is built from 15 residues. V lost 5 bases and J 1 base, leaving 15 bases between the germline ends. Germline loops: CDR1 MDHEN, CDR2 SYDVKM. Here the CDR3 DNA reads TGTGCCAGCAGTCCTCCCCGACTAGTTTCCTACGAGCAGTACTTC. It is translated as CASSPPRLVSYEQYF. Looking up the rest from reference TRBV28 and TRBJ2-7 gives the full variable domain: DVKVTQSSRYLVKRTGEKVFLECVQDMDHENMFWYRQDPGLGLRLIYFSYDVKMKEKGDIPEGYSVSREKKERFSLILESASTNQTSMYLCASSPPRLVSYEQYFGPGTRLTVT.

The chain carries TRBV2 and TRBJ2-7, with D maybe TRBD2 (5 bases). The ends were cut back, 3 bases at V and 3 bases at J, with 12 bases in the middle. This CDR3 region has 14 residues. CDR1 is SNHLY, CDR2 FYNNEI, per germline. This chain's CDR3 is CASSDGQRFYEQYF. The CDR3, as DNA: TGTGCCAGCAGTGACGGGCAGCGGTTCTACGAGCAGTACTTC.

The rearrangement joins TRBV19 to TRBJ1-2; 9 bases match TRBD1. Germline-derived CDR1 and CDR2 are LNHDA and SQIVND (reference sequence). V dropped 3 bases and J dropped 7; count of bases not matched to a gene: 6. CDR3 length: 14 amino acids. The CDR3 here is CASSISAQGAGYTF. In nucleotides, the CDR3 is TGTGCCAGTAGTATTTCAGCACAGGGGGCTGGCTACACCTTC.

This clone was seen once. One end of the junction does not line up with germline, which may come from a read error. The V and J genes are TRBV7-9 and TRBJ1-1; D is undetermined. This CDR3 is built from 12 residues. The germline V gene has CDR1 SEHNR and CDR2 FQNEAQ (reference sequence). The CDR3 DNA follows: TGTTCCAGCAGCTTAGGTGTCAGTGAAGCTTTCTTT. Translation: CSSSLGVSEAFF.

J is TRBJ2-3 and V is TRBV2, with 11 bases that match TRBD2. V trimming: 7 bases; J trimming: 4 bases; junction bases outside the gene matches: 4. The CDR3 length is 14 residues. Per the germline V gene, CDR1 is SNHLY and CDR2 is FYNNEI. In nucleotides, the CDR3 is TGTGCCAGCAAGTCGACTAGCGGGGCAGATACGCAGTATTTT. Translated: CASKSTSGADTQYF.

V is TRBV5-1 and J is TRBJ1-2; 7 bases align to TRBD1. This CDR3 region has 15 residues. J was trimmed by 3 bases and V by 1 base; bases with no gene match: 6. The germline CDR1 and CDR2 sequences are SGHRS and YFSETQ. This chain's CDR3 is CASSLTGVSDYGYTF. The DNA for the CDR3 is TGCGCCAGCAGCTTGACAGGGGTGTCGGACTATGGCTACACCTTC.

V usage is TRBV11-1 and J usage is TRBJ2-7; 7 nucleotides match TRBD2. Germline loops: CDR1 SGHAT, CDR2 FQDESV (reference sequence). The CDR3 runs to 13 residues. V lost 6 bases to trimming and J lost 6 bases; unmatched junction nucleotides: 8. The DNA for the CDR3 is TGTGCCAGCAGTCTCGGGGAGGGAACCGAGCAGTACTTC. Encoded protein: CASSLGEGTEQYF.

In DNA, the CDR3 is TGTGCCAGCAGCTTGGGACAGACCTCTGGAAACACCATATATTTT. It codes for CASSLGQTSGNTIYF. The rearrangement uses TRBV5-8 and TRBJ1-3; D is perhaps TRBD1 (5 bases). The length of the CDR3 is 15 residues. Deletions cut 0 bases from V and 0 bases from J, with 7 bases between. Germline V lookup: CDR1 SGHTS, CDR2 YDEGEE.

The chain has TRBV19 and TRBJ1-1; 7 bases are a match to TRBD1. This CDR3 is built from 13 residues. Trimming at V came to 4 bases and at J to 10 bases, leaving 9 bases not matched to a gene. CDR1 and CDR2 from the germline V gene are LNHDA and SQIVND (reference sequence). Here the CDR3 reads CASSTDRQGVAFF. The DNA of the CDR3 is TGTGCCAGTAGTACCGATCGACAGGGCGTAGCTTTCTTT.

This clone was detected only a few times. Compared with germline, one end of the junction differs, possibly owing to a read error. V is TRBV7-7 and J is TRBJ2-5; 9 bases agree with TRBD2. The CDR3 runs to 15 residues. Germline CDR1 is SSHAT and CDR2 is FNYEAQ (reference sequence). CDR3 DNA sequence: TGTGCTAGCAGCCCGTTAGCGGGGGTGGCAGAGACCCAGTACTTC. The encoded protein is CASSPLAGVAETQYF.

V usage is TRBV30 and J usage is TRBJ2-4, with 9 nucleotides matching TRBD1. Germline assignment: CDR1 GTSNPN and CDR2 SVGIG (reference sequence). After removal of 3 bases from V and 5 bases from J, the junction contained 8 bases not matched to a gene. CDR3 size: 15 residues. DNA for the CDR3: TGTGCCTGGAGCCCCGGGACAGGGAATCAAAACATTCAGTACTTC. This translates into CAWSPGTGNQNIQYF.

The genes are TRBV7-6 and TRBJ2-2, with 11 bases lining up with TRBD2. CDR1 SGHVS and CDR2 FNYEAQ come from the germline V gene. After removal of 4 bases from V and 5 bases from J, the junction contained 9 bases not matched to a gene. The CDR3 loop spans 17 amino acids. The CDR3 bases are TGTGCCAGCAGCTCCGCTAGCGGGGGGCGGGGAACCGGGGAGCTGTTTTTT. It codes for CASSSASGGRGTGELFF.

The chain is built from TRBV27 and TRBJ2-2; possible D gene TRBD2, 6 bases. The CDR3 has 16 amino acids. Germline V CDR1 and CDR2: MNHEY, SMNVEV (reference sequence). V lost 4 bases and J lost 8, with 20 bases in between. The CDR3 sequence is CASSSPPGLPIGELFF. CDR3 nucleotide sequence: TGTGCCAGCAGTTCGCCCCCGGGACTGCCTATAGGGGAGCTGTTTTTT.

The chain combines TRBV5-6 with TRBJ1-2; 7 bases are a match to TRBD1. The CDR3 totals 18 residues. The germline V gene encodes CDR1 SGHDT and CDR2 YYEEEE. V was clipped by 4 bases and J by 2 bases; unmatched bases: 17. The CDR3 nucleotides are TGTGCCAGCAGCCAACGCTACTTAATGACAGGGAGAAACTATGGCTACACCTTC. It encodes CASSQRYLMTGRNYGYTF.

The genes are TRBV6-5 and TRBJ1-1; possible D gene TRBD1, 5 bases. The CDR3 is made up of 12 amino acids. Germline assignment: CDR1 MNHEY and CDR2 SVGAGI. Trimming removed 6 bases from V and 4 bases from J, with 9 bases in between. CDR3: CASSRGGTEAFF. As DNA, the CDR3 is TGTGCCAGCAGCCGGGGGGGCACTGAAGCTTTCTTT.

This clone appeared once. The rearrangement joins TRBV30 to TRBJ2-7; D gene ambiguous. This CDR3 region has 14 residues. CDR1 GTSNPN and CDR2 SVGIG come from the germline V gene (reference sequence). The V end lost 2 bases, the J end lost 0 bases, and 11 bases lay between the germline ends. CDR3 in amino acids: CAWSWVATSYEQYF. CDR3 DNA: TGTGCCTGGAGTTGGGTAGCAACCTCCTACGAGCAGTACTTC.

This clone was seen a handful of times. The V gene is TRBV18, the J gene TRBJ2-7, with TRBD1 matching over 9 bases. The J segment lost 0 bases and the V segment lost 4 bases, leaving 13 bases of the junction unmatched. The CDR3 contains 18 residues. Germline values: CDR1 KGHSH, CDR2 LQKENI. The CDR3 loop is CASSHSTSGTGSSYEQYF. CDR3 bases: TGTGCCAGCTCACACTCGACCTCGGGGACAGGGAGCTCCTACGAGCAGTACTTC.

The chain recombines TRBV12-5 with TRBJ1-1; D gene unclear. Germline CDR1 is LGHNT and CDR2 is FRNRAP. V was clipped by 3 bases and J by 5 bases, with 13 bases between them. The CDR3 spans 14 residues. CDR3 sequence: CASGFDTLVTEAFF. DNA for the CDR3: TGTGCTAGTGGTTTCGACACCTTGGTAACTGAAGCTTTCTTT.

About this clone itself: Germline and junction disagree at one end, which may indicate a read error. The chain combines TRBV6-1 with TRBJ2-7; 9 nucleotides match TRBD1. Germline loops: CDR1 MNHNS, CDR2 SASEGT. This CDR3 comprises 14 residues. CDR3 protein: CASSEARTGDLRAF. CDR3 nucleotides: TGTGCCAGCAGTGAAGCTCGGACAGGGGATCTCCGCGCCTTC.

Note on this clone: One end of the junction does not line up with germline, which may come from a read error. The chain couples TRBV4-1 to TRBJ1-2; TRBD1 matches 7 bases. Germline lookup yields CDR1 MGHRA and CDR2 YSYEKL. The CDR3 contains 14 residues. This chain's CDR3 is CASSQQGVGYSYTF. The CDR3 DNA reads TGCGCCAGCAGCCAACAGGGGGTCGGCTATAGCTACACCTTC.

This clone was seen a handful of times. The V and J genes are TRBV4-2 and TRBJ2-5; 7 bases align to TRBD2. This CDR3 is built from 15 residues. Losses at the gene ends were 4 bases for V and 4 bases for J; bases not matched to a gene: 9. Germline CDR1 and CDR2: LGHNA and YNFKEQ. The CDR3 DNA reads as TGTGCCAGCAGCCTAGGACTAGGGGCTGGAGAGACCCAGTACTTC. Its protein is CASSLGLGAGETQYF.

In regard to this clone: The junction and the germline gene differ at one end; a read error may be behind it. The V gene is TRBV7-3, the J gene TRBJ1-1; TRBD1 agrees at 9 bases. The V gene's germline CDR1 is SGHTA and CDR2 FQGTGA. The CDR3 contains 15 residues. This CDR3 reads CSSSLTGQGGTEAFF. Written as DNA, the CDR3 is TGTTCCAGCAGCTTAACGGGACAGGGTGGGACTGAAGCTTTCTTT.

The J gene is TRBJ1-2, the V gene TRBV30; D possibly corresponds to TRBD1 (6 bases). The V gene lost 4 bases and the J gene lost 1 base, with 10 bases spanning the gap. CDR1 GTSNPN and CDR2 SVGIG come from the germline V gene (reference sequence). This CDR3 has 13 amino acids. The CDR3 is CAWNRDNNYGYTF. In DNA form, the CDR3 reads TGTGCCTGGAACCGGGACAATAACTATGGCTACACCTTC.

V and J are TRBV6-5 and TRBJ2-1; possible D gene TRBD1, 6 bases. The length of the CDR3 is 14 residues. Germline CDR1 and CDR2: MNHEY and SVGAGI. V was cut by 6 bases and J by 12 bases, with 21 bases left in between. As DNA, the CDR3 is TGTGCCAGCAGCGAGACAGGATTCTGGCGTGGGCAGTTCTTC. Translating it yields CASSETGFWRGQFF.

The gene calls are TRBV19 and TRBJ2-3; the match to TRBD2 covers 7 bases. Germline V gene data show CDR1 as LNHDA and CDR2 as SQIVND (reference sequence). V lost 1 base, J lost 4 bases, and 5 bases stayed unmatched. The CDR3 has 15 residues. CDR3 residues: CASSIGTSQADTQYF. In DNA, the CDR3 is TGTGCCAGTAGTATAGGGACTAGTCAGGCAGATACGCAGTATTTT.

The table lists this clone with a count of one. V is TRBV2 and J is TRBJ1-4; D gene unclear. Trimming stripped 5 bases from V and 3 bases from J, with 10 bases between. This CDR3 region has 14 residues. Germline values: CDR1 SNHLY, CDR2 FYNNEI. The CDR3 DNA reads TGTGCCAGCAGTCCCCACAGAGCTAATGAAAAACTGTTTTTT. Translating gives CASSPHRANEKLFF.

Comment on this clone: An end of the junction differs from the germline gene, which may be a read error. The chain couples TRBV7-7 to TRBJ1-1; D is possibly TRBD1 (6 bases). In germline, CDR1 is SSHAT, CDR2 FNYEAQ (reference sequence). The CDR3 covers 14 residues. For the CDR3, the DNA is TGTGCTAGCAGCCCGGTACAGGGAACGACTGAAGCTTTCTTT. Its protein is CASSPVQGTTEAFF.

This clone appeared once. CDR3 protein: CASKYSQATEKLFF. The CDR3 nucleotides read TGTGCCAGCAAGTACAGTCAAGCTACTGAAAAACTGTTTTTT. The chain is built from TRBV2 and TRBJ1-4, with no clear D. The V gene's germline CDR1 is SNHLY and CDR2 FYNNEI. The CDR3 is 14 amino acids. The germline V and J ends were trimmed by 7 bases and 7 bases, with 16 bases remaining between them.